The TCR beta chain described here comes from a study of response to subunit inactivated influenza vaccine. Study findings and constraints: Authors suggested each seasonal flu vaccination may recruit only limited numbers of new T cells.

TCRdb re-called the RT-PCR reads with MiXCR, one entry per CDR3 protein. The sample lists around 520,000 distinct CDR3 sequences, 10% to 15% seen once, with 9.5% to 13% in the top ten. This clonotype was counted only a few times. Its antigen is undetermined. The CDR3 has 17 amino acids. Germline CDR1 reads MNHEY; CDR2 reads SVGEGT. Trimming at V came to 4 bases and at J to 3 bases, leaving 14 bases not matched to a gene. This material consisted of PBMCs from blood, taken on the day of vaccination. The sequence was obtained from a man aged 45-60 years who received an inactivated influenza vaccine. This chain joins TRBV6-2 or TRBV6-3 and TRBJ2-7; 8 bases agree with TRBD2. CDR3 coding DNA: TGTGCCAGCAGTTTTTCTTTTCGTGAACTAGCGGACTACGAGCAGTACTTC. Its protein product is CASSFSFRELADYEQYF.